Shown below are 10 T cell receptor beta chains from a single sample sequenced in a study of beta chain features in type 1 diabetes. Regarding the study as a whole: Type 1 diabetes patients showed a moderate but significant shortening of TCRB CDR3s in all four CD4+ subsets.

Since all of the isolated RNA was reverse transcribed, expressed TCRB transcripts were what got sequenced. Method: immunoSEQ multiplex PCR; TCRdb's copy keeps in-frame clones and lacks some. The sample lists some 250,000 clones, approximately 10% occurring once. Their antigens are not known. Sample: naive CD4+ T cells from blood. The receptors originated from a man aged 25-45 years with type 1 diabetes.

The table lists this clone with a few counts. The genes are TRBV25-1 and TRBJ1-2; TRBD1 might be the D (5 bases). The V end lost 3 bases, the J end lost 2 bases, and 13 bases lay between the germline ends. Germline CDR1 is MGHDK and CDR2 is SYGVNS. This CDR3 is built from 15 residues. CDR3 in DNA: TGTGCCAGCAGTGAGAGCGGGACCATAAACTATGGCTACACCTTC. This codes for CASSESGTINYGYTF.

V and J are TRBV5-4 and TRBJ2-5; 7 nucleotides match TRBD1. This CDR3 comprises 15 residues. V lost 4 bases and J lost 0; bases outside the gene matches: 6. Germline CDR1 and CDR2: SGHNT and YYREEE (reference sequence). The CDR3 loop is CASSPKQGNQETQYF. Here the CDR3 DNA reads TGTGCCAGCAGCCCCAAACAGGGGAACCAAGAGACCCAGTACTTC.

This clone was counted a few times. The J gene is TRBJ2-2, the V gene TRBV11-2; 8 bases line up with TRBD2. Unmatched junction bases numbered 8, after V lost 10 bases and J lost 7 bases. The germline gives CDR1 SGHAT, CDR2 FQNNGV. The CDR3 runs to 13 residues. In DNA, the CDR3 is TGTGCCACGGGAGCGGGGGCTGGCGGGGAGCTGTTTTTT. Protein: CATGAGAGGELFF.

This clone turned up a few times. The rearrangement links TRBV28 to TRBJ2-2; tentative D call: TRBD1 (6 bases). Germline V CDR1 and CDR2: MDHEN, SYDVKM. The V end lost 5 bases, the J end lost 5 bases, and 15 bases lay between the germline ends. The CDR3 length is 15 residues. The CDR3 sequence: CASSTTGFGTGELFF. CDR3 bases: TGTGCCAGCAGTACCACAGGGTTTGGTACCGGGGAGCTGTTTTTT. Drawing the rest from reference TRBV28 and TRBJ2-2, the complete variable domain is DVKVTQSSRYLVKRTGEKVFLECVQDMDHENMFWYRQDPGLGLRLIYFSYDVKMKEKGDIPEGYSVSREKKERFSLILESASTNQTSMYLCASSTTGFGTGELFFGEGSRLTVL.

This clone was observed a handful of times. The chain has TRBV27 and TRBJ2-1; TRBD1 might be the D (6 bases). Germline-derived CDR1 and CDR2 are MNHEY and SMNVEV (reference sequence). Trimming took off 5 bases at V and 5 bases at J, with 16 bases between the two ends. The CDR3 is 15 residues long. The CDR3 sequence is CASSTQGTGHNEQFF. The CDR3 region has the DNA TGTGCCAGCAGTACACAGGGCACAGGCCACAATGAGCAGTTCTTC.

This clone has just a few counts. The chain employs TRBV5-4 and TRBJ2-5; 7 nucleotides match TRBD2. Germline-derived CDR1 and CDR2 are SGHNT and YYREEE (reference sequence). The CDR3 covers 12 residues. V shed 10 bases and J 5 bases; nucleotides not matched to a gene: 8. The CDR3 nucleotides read TGTGCCGGGGGGGGAGGCGGGGAGACCCAGTACTTC. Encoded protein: CAGGGGGETQYF. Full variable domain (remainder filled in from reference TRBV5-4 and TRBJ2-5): ETGVTQSPTHLIKTRGQQVTLRCSSQSGHNTVSWYQQALGQGPQFIFQYYREEENGRGNFPPRFSGLQFPNYSSELNVNALELDDSALYLCAGGGGGETQYFGPGTRLLVL.

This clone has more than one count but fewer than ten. The CDR3 DNA follows: TGTGCCAGCAGCCCATCAACAGGGGGGATAGTGAACACTGAAGCTTTCTTT. This gives the protein CASSPSTGGIVNTEAFF. This chain uses TRBV7-9 with TRBJ1-1; 8 nucleotides line up with TRBD1. The CDR3 loop spans 17 amino acids. Germline V gene data show CDR1 as SEHNR and CDR2 as FQNEAQ (reference sequence). Trimming cost V 5 bases and J 0 bases; bases outside gene matches: 11.

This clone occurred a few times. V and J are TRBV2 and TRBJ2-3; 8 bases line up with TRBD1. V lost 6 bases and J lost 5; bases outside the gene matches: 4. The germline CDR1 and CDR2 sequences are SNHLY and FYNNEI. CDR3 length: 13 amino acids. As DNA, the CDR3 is TGTGCCAGCAGCGGACAGGGTGGAGATACGCAGTATTTT. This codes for CASSGQGGDTQYF.

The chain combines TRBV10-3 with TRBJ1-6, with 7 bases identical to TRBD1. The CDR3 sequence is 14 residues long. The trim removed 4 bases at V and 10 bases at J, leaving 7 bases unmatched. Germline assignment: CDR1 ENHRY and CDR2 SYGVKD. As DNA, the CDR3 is TGTGCCATCAGTGTAAGGCAGGGGGGATCACCCCTCCACTTT. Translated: CAISVRQGGSPLHF.

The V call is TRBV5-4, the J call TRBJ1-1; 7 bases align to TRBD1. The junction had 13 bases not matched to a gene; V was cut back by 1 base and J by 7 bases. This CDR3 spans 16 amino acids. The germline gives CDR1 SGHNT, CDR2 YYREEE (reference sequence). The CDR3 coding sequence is TGTGCCAGCAGCTTGTACAGGGGCACCCGAAACGGTGAAGCTTTCTTT. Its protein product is CASSLYRGTRNGEAFF. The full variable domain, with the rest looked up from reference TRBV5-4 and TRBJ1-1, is ETGVTQSPTHLIKTRGQQVTLRCSSQSGHNTVSWYQQALGQGPQFIFQYYREEENGRGNFPPRFSGLQFPNYSSELNVNALELDDSALYLCASSLYRGTRNGEAFFGQGTRLTVV.